The clone carrying this TCR beta chain was seen many times. Its target is not known. Genomic DNA was employed as the template in profiling TCR beta VDJ and CDR3. TCRdb re-called the reads with MiXCR, one entry per CDR3 protein. The sample contains some 150,000 distinct CDR3 sequences, about 48% of which appear only once. In patients chosen for sequencing, flow cytometry had shown CD8+CD57+ cell expansion. Every patient presented with severe acquired aplastic anemia. V shed 5 bases, J shed 2 bases, and the junction held 8 bases outside the gene matches. This CDR3 has 15 amino acids. Germline assignment: CDR1 SGHVS and CDR2 FQNEAQ. This entry is derived from a study of CD8+CD57+ T cells in acquired aplastic anemia. The study's findings and limits: Both patients and controls carried the same twenty-nine CD8+ CDR3 sequences.

The material sequenced was sorted CD4+, CD8+, or CD8+CD57+ T cells (not recorded which) from PBMCs. The clonotype was recovered from a human donor with aplastic anemia. J is TRBJ2-5 and V is TRBV7-8; 7 positions match TRBD1. The CDR3 spells CASSEWGQTQETQYF. CDR3 nucleotides: TGTGCCAGCAGCGAGTGGGGACAGACACAAGAGACCCAGTACTTC. Variable domain in full (rest from reference TRBV7-8 and TRBJ2-5): GAGVSQSPRYKVAKRGQDVALRCDPISGHVSLFWYQQALGQGPEFLTYFQNEAQLDKSGLPSDRFFAERPEGSVSTLKIQRTQQEDSAVYLCASSEWGQTQETQYFGPGTRLLVL.